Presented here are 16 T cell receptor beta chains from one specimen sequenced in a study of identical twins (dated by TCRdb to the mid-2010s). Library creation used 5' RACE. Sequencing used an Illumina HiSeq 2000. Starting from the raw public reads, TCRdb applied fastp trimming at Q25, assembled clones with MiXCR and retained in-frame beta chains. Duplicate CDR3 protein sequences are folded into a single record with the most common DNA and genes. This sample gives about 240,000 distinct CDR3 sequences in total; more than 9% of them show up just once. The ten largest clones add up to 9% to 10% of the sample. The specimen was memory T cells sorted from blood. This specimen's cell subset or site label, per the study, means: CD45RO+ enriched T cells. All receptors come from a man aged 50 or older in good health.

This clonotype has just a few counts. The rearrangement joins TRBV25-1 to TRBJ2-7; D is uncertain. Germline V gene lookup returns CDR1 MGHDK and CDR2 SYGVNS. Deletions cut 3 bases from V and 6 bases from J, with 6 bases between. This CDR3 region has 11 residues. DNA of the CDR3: TGTGCCAGCAGTGACCCCCTCGAGCAGTACTTC. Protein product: CASSDPLEQYF.

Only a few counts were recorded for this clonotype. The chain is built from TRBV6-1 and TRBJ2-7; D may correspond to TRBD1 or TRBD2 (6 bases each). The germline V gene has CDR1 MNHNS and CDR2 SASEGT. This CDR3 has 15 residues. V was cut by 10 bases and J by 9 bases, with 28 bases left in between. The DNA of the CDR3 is TGTGCCACCCAGGGTCCAGGGGCGGGATTCCTGCGGCAGTACTTC. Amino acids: CATQGPGAGFLRQYF.

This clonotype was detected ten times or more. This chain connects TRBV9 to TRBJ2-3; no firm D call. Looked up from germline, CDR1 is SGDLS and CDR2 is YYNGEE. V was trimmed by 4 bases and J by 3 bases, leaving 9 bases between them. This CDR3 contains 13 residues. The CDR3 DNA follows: TGTGCCAGCAGCCCTATCAGGACAGATACGCAGTATTTT. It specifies CASSPIRTDTQYF. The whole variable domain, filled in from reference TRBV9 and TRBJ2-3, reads DSGVTQTPKHLITATGQRVTLRCSPRSGDLSVYWYQQSLDQGLQFLIQYYNGEERAKGNILERFSAQQFPDLHSELNLSSLELGDSALYFCASSPIRTDTQYFGPGTRLTVL.

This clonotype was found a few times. The CDR3 loop reads CASSQGIAMTDNEQFF. The DNA for the CDR3 is TGCGCCAGCAGCCAAGGGATAGCTATGACCGACAATGAGCAGTTCTTC. The gene calls are TRBV4-3 and TRBJ2-1; D is undetermined. Germline CDR1 and CDR2: LGHNA and YSLEER. The germline V and J ends were trimmed by 1 base and 5 bases, with 15 bases remaining between them. The CDR3 spans 16 residues.

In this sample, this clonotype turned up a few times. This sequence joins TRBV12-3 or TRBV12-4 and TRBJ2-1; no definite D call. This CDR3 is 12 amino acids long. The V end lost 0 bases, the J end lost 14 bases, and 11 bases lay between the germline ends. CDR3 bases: TGTGCCAGCAGTTTAGCGCTGACTGATGAGTTCTTC. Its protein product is CASSLALTDEFF.

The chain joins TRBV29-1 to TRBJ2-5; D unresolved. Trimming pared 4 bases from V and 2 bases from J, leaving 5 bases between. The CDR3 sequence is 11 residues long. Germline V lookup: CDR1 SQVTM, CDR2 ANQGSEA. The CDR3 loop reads CSVGFQETQYF. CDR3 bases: TGCAGCGTTGGTTTTCAAGAGACCCAGTACTTC.

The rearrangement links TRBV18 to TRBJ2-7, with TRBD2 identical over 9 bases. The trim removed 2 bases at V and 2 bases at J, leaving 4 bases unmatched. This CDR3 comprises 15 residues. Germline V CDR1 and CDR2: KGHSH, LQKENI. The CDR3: CASSPKLAGAYEQYF. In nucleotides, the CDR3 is TGTGCCAGCTCACCAAAACTAGCGGGTGCCTACGAGCAGTACTTC.

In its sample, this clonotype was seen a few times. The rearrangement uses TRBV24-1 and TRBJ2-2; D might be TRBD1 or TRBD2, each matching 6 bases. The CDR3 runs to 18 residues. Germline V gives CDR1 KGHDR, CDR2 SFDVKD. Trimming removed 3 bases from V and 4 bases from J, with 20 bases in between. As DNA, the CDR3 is TGTGCCACCAGTGATCCCCCCCCCGGGGGCCTGAGCACCGGGGAGCTGTTTTTT. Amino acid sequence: CATSDPPPGGLSTGELFF.

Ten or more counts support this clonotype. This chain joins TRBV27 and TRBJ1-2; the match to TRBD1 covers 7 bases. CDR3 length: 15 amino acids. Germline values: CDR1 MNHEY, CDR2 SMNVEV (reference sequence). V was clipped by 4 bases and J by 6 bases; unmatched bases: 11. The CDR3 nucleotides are TGTGCCAGCAGTTCAGGCCTACAGGGGCCGAATGGCTACACCTTC. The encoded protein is CASSSGLQGPNGYTF.

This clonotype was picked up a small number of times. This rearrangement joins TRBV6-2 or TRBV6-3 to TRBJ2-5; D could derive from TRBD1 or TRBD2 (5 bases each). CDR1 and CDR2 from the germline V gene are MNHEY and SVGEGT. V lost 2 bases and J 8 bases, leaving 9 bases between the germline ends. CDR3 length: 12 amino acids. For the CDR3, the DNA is TGTGCCAGCAGTTACGGTGGGGGAACCCAGTACTTC. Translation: CASSYGGGTQYF.

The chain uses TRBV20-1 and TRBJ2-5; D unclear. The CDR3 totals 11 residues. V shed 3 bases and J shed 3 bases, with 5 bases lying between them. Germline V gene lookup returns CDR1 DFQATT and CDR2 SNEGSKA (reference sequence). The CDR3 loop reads CSASPKETQYF. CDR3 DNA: TGCAGTGCTAGCCCCAAAGAGACCCAGTACTTC.

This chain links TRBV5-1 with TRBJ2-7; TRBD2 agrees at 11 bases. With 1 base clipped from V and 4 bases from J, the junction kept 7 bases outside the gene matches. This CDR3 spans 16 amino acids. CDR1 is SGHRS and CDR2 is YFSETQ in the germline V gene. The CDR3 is CASSLISGRAGYEQYF. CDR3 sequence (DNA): TGCGCCAGCAGCTTGATTAGCGGGAGGGCCGGGTACGAGCAGTACTTC.

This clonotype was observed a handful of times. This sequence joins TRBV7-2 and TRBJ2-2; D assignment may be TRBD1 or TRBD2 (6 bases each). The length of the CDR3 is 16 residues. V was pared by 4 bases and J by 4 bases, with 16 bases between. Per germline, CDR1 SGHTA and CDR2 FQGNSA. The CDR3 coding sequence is TGTGCCAGCAGCTCCGGGGGCCTCCGCGGCACCGGGGAGCTGTTTTTT. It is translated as CASSSGGLRGTGELFF.

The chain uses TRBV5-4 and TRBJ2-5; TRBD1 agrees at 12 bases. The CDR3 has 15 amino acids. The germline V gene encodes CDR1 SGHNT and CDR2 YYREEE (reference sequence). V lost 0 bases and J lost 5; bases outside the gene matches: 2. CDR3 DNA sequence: TGTGCCAGCAGCTTGGAAGGGACAGGGGGCGAGACCCAGTACTTC. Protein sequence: CASSLEGTGGETQYF.

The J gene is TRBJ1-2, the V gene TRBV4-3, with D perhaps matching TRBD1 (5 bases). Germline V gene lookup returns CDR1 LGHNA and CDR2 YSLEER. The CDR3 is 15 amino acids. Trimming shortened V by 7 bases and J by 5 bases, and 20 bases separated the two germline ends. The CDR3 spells CASKPRWQGGYGYTF. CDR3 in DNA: TGCGCCAGCAAACCGAGGTGGCAGGGTGGATATGGCTACACCTTC.

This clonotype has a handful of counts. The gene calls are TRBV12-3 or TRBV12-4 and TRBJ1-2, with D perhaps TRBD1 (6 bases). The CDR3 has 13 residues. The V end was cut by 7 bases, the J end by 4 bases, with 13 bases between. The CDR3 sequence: CASILQGSYGYTF. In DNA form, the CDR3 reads TGTGCCAGCATACTACAGGGTTCCTATGGCTACACCTTC.